This TCR beta chain is from a study of CD8+CD57+ T cells in acquired aplastic anemia. On the study more broadly: On average, sorted CD4+ and CD8+ cells gave 3.2 ug of DNA.

On this clonotype itself: The antigen is undetermined.

TCR beta VDJ and CDR3 profiles were obtained from a genomic DNA template. TCRdb reanalysed the reads using MiXCR and keeps one entry per CDR3 protein. There are under 200,000 distinct CDR3 sequences in the sample; 55% to 75% occur only once, and 45% lies in the top ten. Broader study findings: The number of CD8+ CDR3 sequences shared by patients and controls was about 27. Between the patient and control groups, CD8+ Simpson's diversity did not differ significantly.

V shed 0 bases and J shed 1 base, with 7 bases lying between them. The germline V gene has CDR1 LNHDA and CDR2 SQIVND (reference sequence). CDR3 length: 15 residues. Sequencing input: sorted CD4+, CD8+, or CD8+CD57+ T cells (not recorded which) from PBMCs. J is TRBJ1-5 and V is TRBV19; no firm D call. The clonotype comes from a human donor in good health. The CDR3 nucleotides are TGTGCCAGTAGTATAGATCAGGAAAGCAATCAGCCCCAGCATTTT. The encoded protein is CASSIDQESNQPQHF.